This section outlines one TCR beta chain sequence together with its context. Per the original methods: Amplifying reference gene primers gave estimates of nucleated cell counts. Repertoires were generated with immunoSEQ multiplex PCR, while TCRdb's copy carries only in-frame clones and drops some. V, J and clone size are those of that table, while D and trimming were read from the DNA. This repertoire shows 100,000 to 150,000 clones, roughly 88% found once; its top ten account for about 1%. Between the trimmed V and J ends, which lost 2 bases and 1 base, there was a span of 13 bases. Germline V lookup: CDR1 MRHNA, CDR2 SNTAGT. This CDR3 has 16 amino acids. This entry belongs to a study of blood T cell repertoires in COVID-19. Study details: Some COVID-19 samples were acute and others convalescent; all came from the United States, Italy and Spain. Sample material is recorded as cDNA or gDNA derived from T cells, B-cell-depleted T cells, or PBMCs.

The chain employs TRBV6-4 and TRBJ2-3; D call uncertain. The sequence was collected from a woman of 80 years or more with acute or convalescent COVID-19. The sequenced sample was peripheral blood. The CDR3 region has the DNA TGTGCCAGCAGTGACCGATCTGCGGAAGGCACAGATACGCAGTATTTT. Translated: CASSDRSAEGTDTQYF.